A single T cell receptor (beta chain) is shown here with its context. Its antigen remains undetermined. Base quality data are lacking; no much larger clone is found one base away. V is cut by 3 bases and J by 2 bases, and the space between the germline ends is 6 bases. The germline V gene provides CDR1 SGDLS and CDR2 YYNGEE. The CDR3 contains 13 residues, cysteine and phenylalanine counted. The kept DNA is CDR3 alone, 39 bases in frame from the first base. This specimen belongs to a study of immune evolution from preneoplasia to lung adenocarcinoma (dated by TCRdb to about 2021). For the wider study: HLA loss of heterozygosity was observed in around 7.5%, 14% and 36% of AIS, MIA and ADC lesions, respectively, and was not observed in any AAH lesions. The study profiled immune contexture across lung adenocarcinoma precursors and invasive adenocarcinoma using immune gene expression, TCR sequencing and multiplex immunofluorescence. Resected precursor lesions (AAH, AIS, MIA) and invasive adenocarcinomas were compared against paired morphologically normal lung tissue. Sample size was based on specimen availability rather than a prior power calculation. The immune data were integrated with whole exome sequencing and methylation data from the same cohort of nodules. In total, the cohort included under 60 patients with pulmonary nodules, all of whom underwent surgical resection. A total of roughly 46 patients contributed TCR sequencing data. According to the study, 80 to 130 samples were used for TCR sequencing. POLYSOLVER was used to infer Class I HLA alleles from exome data, and LOHHLA was used to detect allele-specific HLA loss. Broader findings and caveats from the paper: Normal lung had the highest top T cell clone frequencies, which appeared to decline progressively from AAH through AIS, MIA and invasive adenocarcinoma. Clonality was highest in normal lung, while later-stage lesions appeared to have lower clonality but higher T cell density and diversity. The findings were based on association rather than direct causation, and larger cohorts with long-term follow-up and longitudinal biopsies were deemed needed. The highest T cell clonality was observed in KRAS-mutant nodules compared with EGFR-mutant or double wild-type lesions. Because all patients were from Japan and China, applicability to Western populations was uncertain.

TCR beta CDR3 regions were sequenced from DNA using the immunoSEQ hsTCRbeta Kit. Turning to the authors' computational methods: TCR sequencing data were analysed with the ImmunoSEQ Analyzer. T cell clonality was calculated on productive rearrangements as 1 minus Pielou's evenness. T cell diversity was measured with the inverse Simpson index on productive templates. T cell density was expressed as TCR beta template counts normalized to usable DNA, with usable DNA estimated by amplifying and sequencing housekeeping genes. Two-sided Kruskal-Wallis tests were used to compare TCR metrics across histologic stages. TCRdb mirrors the immuneACCESS table, restricted to in-frame sequences. Some clones are absent from its copies; in checked studies, under half trace to an unresolved V gene, and the reason for the others is unknown. D and trimming come from the DNA, and the V and J calls and clone size come from that table. The sample table holds several thousand clones, of which 70% to 80% were seen once. Of the sample, just over 6.5% is held by the ten largest clones.

Patients underwent resection in Japan or China between the mid-2010s and the late 2010s. Two lung cancer pathologists independently reviewed H&E slides to confirm the histologic diagnosis of every case. For nucleic acid extraction, premalignant or tumor cells were enriched by macro-dissection following pathologic assessment. DNA was isolated from FFPE tissue using the AllPrep DNA/RNA FFPE Kit. The sequenced sample consisted of FFPE minimally invasive lung adenocarcinoma tissue. Sample cell subset or site, as interpreted from the label and publication: micro-invasive lung adenocarcinoma (MIA). The origin of this receptor is a person between 50 and 69 years old with lung adenocarcinoma. The rearrangement combines TRBV9 with TRBJ1-3; there is no confident call for the D gene. The CDR3 protein is CASSGYPGNTIYF. The DNA sequence reads TGTGCCAGCAGCGGTTACCCTGGAAACACCATATATTTT.